This paragraph covers one TCR beta chain sequence. Its antigen is not known. Subsets obtained from CD4+ cells comprised CD45RA+ naive and CD45RA-negative memory cells. These data are taken from a study of shared clonotypes between healthy human individuals. Study conclusions and caveats: Donor clonotype sharing was expected to depend on sequencing depth.

TCRdb keeps only in-frame clones here, not all; method: immunoSEQ multiplex PCR. The table shows millions of clones, with around nine tenths occurring only once. The germline V gene encodes CDR1 MDHEN and CDR2 SYDVKM. There are 14 residues in the CDR3. V trimming: 7 bases; J trimming: 0 bases; junction bases outside the gene matches: 6. This chain connects TRBV28 to TRBJ2-7; 7 bases are shared with TRBD1. The sample consisted of naive CD4+ T cells sorted from blood. The subset: CD45RA+ positively selected. The sequence was obtained from a man younger than 35 in good health. The CDR3 DNA is TGTGCCAGCACCCGGACAGGTAACTCCTACGAGCAGTACTTC. Translated: CASTRTGNSYEQYF.